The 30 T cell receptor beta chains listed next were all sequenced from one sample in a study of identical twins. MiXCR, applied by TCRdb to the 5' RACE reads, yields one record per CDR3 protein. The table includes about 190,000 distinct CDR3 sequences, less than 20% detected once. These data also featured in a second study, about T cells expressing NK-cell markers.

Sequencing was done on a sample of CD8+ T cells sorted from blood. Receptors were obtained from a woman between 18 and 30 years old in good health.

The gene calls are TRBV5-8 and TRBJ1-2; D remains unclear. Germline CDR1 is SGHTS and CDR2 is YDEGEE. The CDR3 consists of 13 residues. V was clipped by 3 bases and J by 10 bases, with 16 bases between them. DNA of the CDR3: TGTGCCAGCAGCTCCCCAAGGGAGCCTGACTACACCTTC. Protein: CASSSPREPDYTF. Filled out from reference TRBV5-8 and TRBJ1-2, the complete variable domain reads EAGVTQSPTHLIKTRGQQATLRCSPISGHTSVYWYQQALGLGLQFLLWYDEGEERNRGNFPPRFSGRQFPNYSSELNVNALELEDSALYLCASSSPREPDYTFGSGTRLTVV.

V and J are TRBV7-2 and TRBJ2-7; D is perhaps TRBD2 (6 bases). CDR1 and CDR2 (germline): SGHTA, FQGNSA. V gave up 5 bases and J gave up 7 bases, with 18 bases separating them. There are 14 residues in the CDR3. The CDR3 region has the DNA TGTGCCAGCAGCAATTCGGGACTCTTCGGGGAGCAGTACTTC. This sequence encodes CASSNSGLFGEQYF.

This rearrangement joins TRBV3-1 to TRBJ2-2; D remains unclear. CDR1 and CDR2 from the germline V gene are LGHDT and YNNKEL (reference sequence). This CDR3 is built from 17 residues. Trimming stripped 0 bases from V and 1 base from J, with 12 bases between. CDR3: CASSQDNLIRNTGELFF. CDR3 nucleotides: TGTGCCAGCAGCCAAGATAACCTTATCCGGAACACCGGGGAGCTGTTTTTT.

CDR3 sequence: CASSRFSTDTQYF. The CDR3 DNA is TGTGCCAGCAGCAGGTTTAGCACAGATACGCAGTATTTT. The genes are TRBV9 and TRBJ2-3; D unresolved. Deletions cut 4 bases from V and 0 bases from J, with 6 bases between. The length of the CDR3 is 13 residues. From germline, CDR1 is SGDLS and CDR2 YYNGEE.

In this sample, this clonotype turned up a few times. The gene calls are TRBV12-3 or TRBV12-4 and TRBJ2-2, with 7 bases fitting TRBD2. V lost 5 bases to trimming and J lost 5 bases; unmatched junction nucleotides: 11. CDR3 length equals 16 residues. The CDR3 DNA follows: TGTGCCAGCAGTACTCTGCGGGGGATGGATACCGGGGAGCTGTTTTTT. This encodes CASSTLRGMDTGELFF.

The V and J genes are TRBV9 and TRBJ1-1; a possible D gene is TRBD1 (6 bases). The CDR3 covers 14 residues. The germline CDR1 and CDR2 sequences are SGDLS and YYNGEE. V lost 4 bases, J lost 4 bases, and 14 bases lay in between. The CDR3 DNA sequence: TGTGCCAGCAGCCCCACAGGGACGGGCACTGAAGCTTTCTTT. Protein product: CASSPTGTGTEAFF.

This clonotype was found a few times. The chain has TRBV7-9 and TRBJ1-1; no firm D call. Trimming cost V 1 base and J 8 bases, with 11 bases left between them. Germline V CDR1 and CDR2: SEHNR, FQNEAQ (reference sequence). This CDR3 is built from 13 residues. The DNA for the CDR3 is TGTGCCAGCAGCTTAGAAGCTGGTATAGAAGCTTTCTTT. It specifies CASSLEAGIEAFF.

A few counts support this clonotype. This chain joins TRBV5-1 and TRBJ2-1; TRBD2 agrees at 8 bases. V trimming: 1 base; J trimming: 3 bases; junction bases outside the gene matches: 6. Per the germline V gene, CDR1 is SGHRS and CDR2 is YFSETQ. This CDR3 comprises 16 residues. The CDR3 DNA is TGCGCCAGCAGCTTGAGCAGCGGGGGAGTCTACAATGAGCAGTTCTTC. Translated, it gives CASSLSSGGVYNEQFF.

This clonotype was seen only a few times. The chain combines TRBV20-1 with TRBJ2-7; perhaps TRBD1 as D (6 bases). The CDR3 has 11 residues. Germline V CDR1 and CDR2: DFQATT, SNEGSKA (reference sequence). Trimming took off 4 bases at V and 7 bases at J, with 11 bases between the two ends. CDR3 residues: CSATLQGEQYF. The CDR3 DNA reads TGCAGTGCTACCTTACAGGGAGAGCAGTACTTC.

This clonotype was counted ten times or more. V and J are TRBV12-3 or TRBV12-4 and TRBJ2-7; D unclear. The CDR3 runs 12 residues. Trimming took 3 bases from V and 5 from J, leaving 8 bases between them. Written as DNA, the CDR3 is TGTGCCAGCAGTTTCGGGCACGACGAGCAGTACTTC. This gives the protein CASSFGHDEQYF.

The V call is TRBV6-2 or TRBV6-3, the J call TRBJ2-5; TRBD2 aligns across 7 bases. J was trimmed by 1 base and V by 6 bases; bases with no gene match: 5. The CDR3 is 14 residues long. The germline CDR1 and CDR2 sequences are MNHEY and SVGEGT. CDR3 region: CASSGLVVQETQYF. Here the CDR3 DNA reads TGTGCCAGCAGCGGACTAGTAGTCCAAGAGACCCAGTACTTC.

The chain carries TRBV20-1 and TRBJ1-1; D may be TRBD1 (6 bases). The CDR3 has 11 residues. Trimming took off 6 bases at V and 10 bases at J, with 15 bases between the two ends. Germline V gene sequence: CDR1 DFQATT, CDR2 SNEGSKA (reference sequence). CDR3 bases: TGCAGTGCAGGGACAAGGGTACGAGCTTTCTTT. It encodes CSAGTRVRAFF.

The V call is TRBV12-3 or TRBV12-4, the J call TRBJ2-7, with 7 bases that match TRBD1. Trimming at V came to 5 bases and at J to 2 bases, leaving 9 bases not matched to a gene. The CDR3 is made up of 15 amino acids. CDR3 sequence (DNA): TGTGCCAGCAGTACCGGACAGGCCATTACCTACGAGCAGTACTTC. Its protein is CASSTGQAITYEQYF.

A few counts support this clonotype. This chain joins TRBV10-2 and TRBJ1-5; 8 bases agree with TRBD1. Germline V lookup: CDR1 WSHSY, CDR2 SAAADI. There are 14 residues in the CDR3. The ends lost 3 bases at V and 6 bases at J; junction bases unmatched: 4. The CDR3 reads CASSEWTGSQPQHF. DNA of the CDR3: TGCGCCAGCAGTGAATGGACAGGGAGTCAGCCCCAGCATTTT.

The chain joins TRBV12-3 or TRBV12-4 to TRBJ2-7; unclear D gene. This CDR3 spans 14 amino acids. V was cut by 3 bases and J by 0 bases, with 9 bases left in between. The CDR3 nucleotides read TGTGCCAGCAGTTTTGCGCGGTCCTCCTACGAGCAGTACTTC. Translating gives CASSFARSSYEQYF.

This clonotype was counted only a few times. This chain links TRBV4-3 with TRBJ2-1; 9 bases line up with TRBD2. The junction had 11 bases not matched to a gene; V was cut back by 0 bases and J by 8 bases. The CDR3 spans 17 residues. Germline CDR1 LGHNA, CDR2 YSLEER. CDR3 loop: CASSQEVAGAWGDEQFF. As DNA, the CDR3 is TGCGCCAGCAGCCAAGAGGTAGCGGGAGCCTGGGGGGATGAGCAGTTCTTC.

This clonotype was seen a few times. The CDR3 protein is CATMDRAGLDEQFF. The CDR3, as DNA: TGTGCCACCATGGACAGGGCTGGACTCGATGAGCAGTTCTTC. The chain is built from TRBV6-1 and TRBJ2-1; 8 bases match TRBD1. Trimming at V came to 10 bases and at J to 8 bases, leaving 13 bases not matched to a gene. This CDR3 contains 14 residues. Germline V gene data show CDR1 as MNHNS and CDR2 as SASEGT.

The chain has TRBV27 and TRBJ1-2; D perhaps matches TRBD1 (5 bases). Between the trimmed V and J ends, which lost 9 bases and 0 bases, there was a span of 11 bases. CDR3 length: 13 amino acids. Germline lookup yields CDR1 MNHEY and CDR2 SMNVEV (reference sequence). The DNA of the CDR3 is TGTGCCAGTCGGGGGTACTCTAACTATGGCTACACCTTC. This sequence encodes CASRGYSNYGYTF.

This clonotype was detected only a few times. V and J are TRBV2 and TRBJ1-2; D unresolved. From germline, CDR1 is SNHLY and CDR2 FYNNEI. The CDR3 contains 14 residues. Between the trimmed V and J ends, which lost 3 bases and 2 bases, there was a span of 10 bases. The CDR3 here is CASSEALSNYGYTF. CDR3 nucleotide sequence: TGTGCCAGCAGTGAGGCGCTTTCCAACTATGGCTACACCTTC.

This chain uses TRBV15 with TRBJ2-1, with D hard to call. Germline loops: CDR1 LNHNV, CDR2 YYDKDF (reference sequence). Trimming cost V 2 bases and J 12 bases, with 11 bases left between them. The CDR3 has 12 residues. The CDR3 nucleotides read TGTGCCACCAGCAGATCTGAAGGTGTGCAGTTCTTC. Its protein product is CATSRSEGVQFF.

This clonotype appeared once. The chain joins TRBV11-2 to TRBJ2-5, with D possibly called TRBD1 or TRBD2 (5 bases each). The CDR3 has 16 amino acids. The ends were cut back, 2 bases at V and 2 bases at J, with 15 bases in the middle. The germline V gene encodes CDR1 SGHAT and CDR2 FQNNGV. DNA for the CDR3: TGTGCCAGCAGCTTATCTTATGGGGACCGTCAAGAGACCCAGTACTTC. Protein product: CASSLSYGDRQETQYF.

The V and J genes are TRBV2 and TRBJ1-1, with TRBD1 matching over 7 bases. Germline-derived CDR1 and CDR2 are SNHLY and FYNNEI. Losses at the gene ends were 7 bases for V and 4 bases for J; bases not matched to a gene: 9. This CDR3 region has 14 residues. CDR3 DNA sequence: TGTGCCAGCATGCCCGACAGGGCGGGCACTGAAGCTTTCTTT. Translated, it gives CASMPDRAGTEAFF. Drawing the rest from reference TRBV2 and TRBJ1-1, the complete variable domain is EPEVTQTPSHQVTQMGQEVILRCVPISNHLYFYWYRQILGQKVEFLVSFYNNEISEKSEIFDDQFSVERPDGSNFTLKIRSTKLEDSAMYFCASMPDRAGTEAFFGQGTRLTVV.

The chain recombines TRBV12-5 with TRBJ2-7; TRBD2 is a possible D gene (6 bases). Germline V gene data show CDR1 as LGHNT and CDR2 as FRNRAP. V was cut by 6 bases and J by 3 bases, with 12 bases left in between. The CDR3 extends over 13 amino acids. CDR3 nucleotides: TGTGCTAGTGGCCTCGGAGGGGACTACGAGCAGTACTTC. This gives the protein CASGLGGDYEQYF.

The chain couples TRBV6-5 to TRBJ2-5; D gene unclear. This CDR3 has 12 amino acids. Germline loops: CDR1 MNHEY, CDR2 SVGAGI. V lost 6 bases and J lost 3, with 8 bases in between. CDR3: CASRDPEETQYF. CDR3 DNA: TGTGCCAGCAGGGATCCCGAAGAGACCCAGTACTTC.

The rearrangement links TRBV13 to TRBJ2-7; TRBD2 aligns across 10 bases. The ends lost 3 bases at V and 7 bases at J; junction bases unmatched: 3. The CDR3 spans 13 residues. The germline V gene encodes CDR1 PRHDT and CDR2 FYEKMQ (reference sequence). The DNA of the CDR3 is TGTGCCAGCAGCTTCCCTAGCGGGGGAGAGCAGTACTTC. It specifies CASSFPSGGEQYF.

The CDR3 region has the DNA TGTGCCAGCAGTTTGGGGGGGCTCGGCGACGAGCAGTACTTC. Translating gives CASSLGGLGDEQYF. The gene calls are TRBV27 and TRBJ2-7, with D perhaps TRBD2 (7 bases). The length of the CDR3 is 14 residues. Germline assignment: CDR1 MNHEY and CDR2 SMNVEV (reference sequence). Deletions cut 3 bases from V and 5 bases from J, with 14 bases between.

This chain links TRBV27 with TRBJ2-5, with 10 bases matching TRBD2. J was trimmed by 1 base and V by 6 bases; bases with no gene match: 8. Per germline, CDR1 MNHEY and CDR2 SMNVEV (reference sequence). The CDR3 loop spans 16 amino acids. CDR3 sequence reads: CASRGRLAGRQETQYF. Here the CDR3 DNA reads TGTGCCAGCAGGGGTAGACTAGCGGGTCGCCAAGAGACCCAGTACTTC.

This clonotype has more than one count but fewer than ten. The CDR3 DNA follows: TGTGCCAGCAGCCGGACTAGCGGGAACACCGGGGAGCTGTTTTTT. Encoded protein: CASSRTSGNTGELFF. This rearrangement joins TRBV9 to TRBJ2-2, with 10 nucleotides matching TRBD2. From germline, CDR1 is SGDLS and CDR2 YYNGEE. The CDR3 length is 15 residues. Trimming took 4 bases from V and 1 from J; bases not matched to a gene: 1.

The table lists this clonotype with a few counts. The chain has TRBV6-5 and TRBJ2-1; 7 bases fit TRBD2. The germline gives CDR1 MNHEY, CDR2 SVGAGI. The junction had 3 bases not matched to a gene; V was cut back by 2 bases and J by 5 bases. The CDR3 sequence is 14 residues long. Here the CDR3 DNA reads TGTGCCAGCAGTTACGGGGGGGAGGACAATGAGCAGTTCTTC. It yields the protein CASSYGGEDNEQFF.

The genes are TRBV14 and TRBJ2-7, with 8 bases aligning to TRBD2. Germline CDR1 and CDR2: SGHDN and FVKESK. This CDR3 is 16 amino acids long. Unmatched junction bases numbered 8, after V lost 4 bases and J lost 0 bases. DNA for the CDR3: TGTGCCAGCAGCCTTTTTAGCGGGAAGACCTCCTACGAGCAGTACTTC. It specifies CASSLFSGKTSYEQYF.